The text below deals with one T cell receptor (beta chain). Its cognate antigen is unknown. The data stem from a study of CXCR3-negative and CXCR3-positive naive CD8 T cells. Overall study findings and caveats: Comparison of naive subsets found surface CD5 to be comparable, and TCR strength was inferred on the basis of TRB CDR3 properties. Within a donor, both naive subsets shared TRBV-TRBJ usage, unlike memory cells.

All TRB cDNA libraries came from 5' RACE performed with UMI labels. TCRdb reprocessed the 5' RACE reads and reports one entry per CDR3 protein, with no DNA. The table for this sample gives over 35,000 distinct CDR3 sequences. Germline CDR1 and CDR2: DFQATT and SNEGSKA (reference sequence). The CDR3 is made up of 13 amino acids. Sequencing was carried out using memory CD8+ T cells from blood. The chain couples TRBV20-1 to TRBJ1-1; TCRdb's assignment of TRBD1 cannot be checked, as there is no DNA. This receptor was taken from a human donor in good health. Some clones in this sample may be carry-over from other donors' samples. CDR3 protein: CSAREGRNTEAFF.